Below, 2 T cell receptor beta chains from the same sample are listed, as sequenced in a study of blood T cell repertoires in COVID-19. The table came from immunoSEQ multiplex PCR; TCRdb's copy has only in-frame clones and leaves some out. The data contain 250,000 to 350,000 clones, approximately 89% of them singletons. The sample comprised peripheral blood. These receptors all come from a woman between 50 and 59 years old who had recovered from COVID-19.

This sequence joins TRBV7-2 and TRBJ1-6; the match to TRBD1 covers 8 bases. V shed 1 base and J 6 bases; nucleotides not matched to a gene: 8. Germline loops: CDR1 SGHTA, CDR2 FQGNSA. The CDR3 runs to 17 residues. CDR3 residues: CASSLVVAGGSNSPLHF. The DNA for the CDR3 is TGTGCCAGCAGCTTAGTTGTGGCAGGGGGCTCTAATTCACCCCTCCACTTT.

A single count supports this clone. The chain carries TRBV27 and TRBJ2-1; D perhaps matches TRBD2 (6 bases). CDR1 is MNHEY and CDR2 is SMNVEV in the germline V gene (reference sequence). This CDR3 contains 14 residues. Between the trimmed V and J ends, which lost 2 bases and 6 bases, there was a span of 11 bases. The CDR3 DNA follows: TGTGCCAGCAGTTTAGTAGCGGTGTTCAATGAGCAGTTCTTC. This translates into CASSLVAVFNEQFF.